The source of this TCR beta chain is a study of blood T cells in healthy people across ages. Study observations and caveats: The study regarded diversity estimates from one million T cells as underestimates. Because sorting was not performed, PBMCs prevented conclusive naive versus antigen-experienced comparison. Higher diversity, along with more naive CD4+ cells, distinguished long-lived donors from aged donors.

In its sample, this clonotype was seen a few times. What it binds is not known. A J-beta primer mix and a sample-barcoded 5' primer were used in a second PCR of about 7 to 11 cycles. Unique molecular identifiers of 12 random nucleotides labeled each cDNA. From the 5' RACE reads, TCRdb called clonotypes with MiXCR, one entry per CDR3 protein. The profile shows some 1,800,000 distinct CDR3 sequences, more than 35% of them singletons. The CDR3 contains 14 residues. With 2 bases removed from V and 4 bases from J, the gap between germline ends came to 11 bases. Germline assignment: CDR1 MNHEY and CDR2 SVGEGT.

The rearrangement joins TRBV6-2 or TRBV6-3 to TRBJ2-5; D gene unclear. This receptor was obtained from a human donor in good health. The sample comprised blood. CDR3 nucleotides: TGTGCCAGCAGTTACGTCGGTGTTGGAGAGACCCAGTACTTC. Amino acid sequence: CASSYVGVGETQYF.